These 22 T cell receptor beta chains were sequenced from one sample in a study of regulatory T cells in long-lasting Graves disease. Time point defined: newly diagnosed GD, antithyroid drugs for less than 3 months. RNA isolated from PBMCs was used to make the TCR library. Combining iRepertoire HTBI primers with Arm-PCR of CDR3 regions, the authors built TCR beta libraries. TCRdb passed the multiplex PCR reads through MiXCR, listing each CDR3 protein once. The sample yields under 300,000 distinct CDR3 sequences, around 20% seen once. Sequencing was performed on peripheral blood mononuclear cells (PBMCs), taken at new diagnosis, from a patient treated with antithyroid drugs. These TCRs come from a female donor with Graves disease.

This clonotype has ten or more counts. This chain links TRBV27 with TRBJ2-1, with 7 bases that match TRBD2. CDR1 is MNHEY, CDR2 SMNVEV, per germline (reference sequence). The CDR3 length is 15 residues. After removal of 4 bases from V and 8 bases from J, the junction contained 11 bases not matched to a gene. This CDR3 is CASSYKGGPSYEQFF. In nucleotides, the CDR3 is TGTGCCAGCAGTTATAAGGGAGGGCCTTCGTATGAGCAGTTCTTC.

In this sample, this clonotype turned up many times. The chain carries TRBV7-2 and TRBJ2-7; D is undetermined. V was shortened by 1 base and J by 0 bases, with 13 bases between the two germline ends. Germline assignment: CDR1 SGHTA and CDR2 FQGNSA. The CDR3 covers 16 residues. As DNA, the CDR3 is TGTGCCAGCAGCTTAGGTGTGGGTGGCCCCTCCTACGAGCAGTACTTC. Its translation: CASSLGVGGPSYEQYF.

This clonotype has a count of ten or more. The chain recombines TRBV7-2 with TRBJ2-1, with 16 bases aligning to TRBD2. Germline assignment: CDR1 SGHTA and CDR2 FQGNSA. The CDR3 is 19 residues long. V shed 6 bases and J 2 bases; nucleotides not matched to a gene: 10. CDR3 nucleotide sequence: TGTGCCAGCAGTCCTAGGGGGGGGACTAGCGGGGGGGCCTACAATGAGCAGTTCTTC. This encodes CASSPRGGTSGGAYNEQFF.

V usage is TRBV27 and J usage is TRBJ2-3; the D is unclear. Germline V gene lookup returns CDR1 MNHEY and CDR2 SMNVEV (reference sequence). This CDR3 region has 17 residues. Trimming shortened V by 3 bases and J by 2 bases, and 18 bases separated the two germline ends. CDR3 DNA: TGTGCCAGCAGTTTGGGTTCGACACCTTCTGACACAGATACGCAGTATTTT. This sequence encodes CASSLGSTPSDTDTQYF.

This clonotype occurred many times. J is TRBJ2-7 and V is TRBV6-1; 10 bases agree with TRBD1. This CDR3 comprises 14 residues. The V and J ends lost 6 bases and 6 bases, in that order; junction bases with no gene match: 8. Looked up from germline, CDR1 is MNHNS and CDR2 is SASEGT. Written as DNA, the CDR3 is TGTGCCAGCAGCCATCGACAGGGGGCTTCCGAGCAGTACTTC. Its protein is CASSHRQGASEQYF.

This clonotype was observed many times. The gene calls are TRBV5-1 and TRBJ1-4, with 10 bases identical to TRBD1. The V segment lost 7 bases and the J segment 8 bases; nucleotides outside the gene matches: 8. The V gene's germline CDR1 is SGHRS and CDR2 YFSETQ. The CDR3 covers 14 residues. CDR3 protein: CASGTGTGDEKLFF. The CDR3, as DNA: TGCGCCAGCGGCACCGGGACAGGGGACGAAAAACTGTTTTTT.

There are a few counts of this clonotype. The chain is built from TRBV5-4 and TRBJ2-6; D is unresolved. The CDR3 spans 15 residues. V shed 0 bases and J shed 4 bases, with 8 bases lying between them. CDR1 and CDR2 from the germline V gene are SGHNT and YYREEE (reference sequence). For the CDR3, the DNA is TGTGCCAGCAGCTTGGCGGAGTCAGGGGCCAACGTCCTGACTTTC. Translation gives CASSLAESGANVLTF. The whole variable domain, filled in from reference TRBV5-4 and TRBJ2-6, reads ETGVTQSPTHLIKTRGQQVTLRCSSQSGHNTVSWYQQALGQGPQFIFQYYREEENGRGNFPPRFSGLQFPNYSSELNVNALELDDSALYLCASSLAESGANVLTFGAGSRLTVL.

This clonotype was detected a few times. A junction boundary mismatches the germline segment, possibly from a read error. The chain couples TRBV7-9 to TRBJ2-1; 14 bases are shared with TRBD2. In germline, CDR1 is SEHNR, CDR2 FQNEAQ (reference sequence). This CDR3 contains 17 residues. CDR3 loop: CASSLSPGTSGSNEQSF. For the CDR3, the DNA is TGTGCCAGCAGCTTAAGCCCGGGGACTAGCGGGAGTAATGAGCAGTCCTTC.

With respect to this clonotype: This may be a read error: a much more frequent sequence differs by one nucleotide. The chain joins TRBV7-2 to TRBJ2-5; 11 nucleotides line up with TRBD2. There are 16 residues in the CDR3. The germline V gene has CDR1 SGHTA and CDR2 FQGNSA. This CDR3 is CASSQSLGTSGETQYF. The CDR3 region has the DNA TGCGCCAGCAGCCAATCACTTGGGACTAGCGGAGAGACCCAGTACTTC.

This clonotype was seen ten or more times. The rearrangement uses TRBV5-1 and TRBJ2-2; TRBD2 matches 8 bases. The J segment lost 6 bases and the V segment lost 2 bases, leaving 6 bases of the junction unmatched. In germline, CDR1 is SGHRS, CDR2 YFSETQ. The CDR3 spans 15 residues. The CDR3 loop reads CASSFGGAESGELFF. CDR3 coding DNA: TGCGCCAGCAGCTTCGGGGGGGCCGAATCCGGGGAGCTGTTTTTT.

Concerning this clonotype: Being one base from a much bigger clone, this may be a read error. The chain uses TRBV7-9 and TRBJ2-1; a possible D gene is TRBD2 (6 bases). CDR1 is SEHNR and CDR2 is FQNEAQ in the germline V gene (reference sequence). The CDR3 has 17 residues. V was trimmed by 5 bases and J by 2 bases, leaving 19 bases between them. The CDR3 loop is CASSLRRGFGTYNEQFF. The CDR3 nucleotides read TGTGCCAGCAGCCTTAGGCGGGGCTTCGGTACCTACAATGAGCAGTTCTTC.

This clonotype was seen many times. The chain has TRBV7-2 and TRBJ2-7; perhaps TRBD1 as D (6 bases). Per germline, CDR1 SGHTA and CDR2 FQGNSA. This CDR3 is 14 amino acids long. V dropped 2 bases and J dropped 5 bases, with 13 bases sitting between them. The CDR3 DNA sequence: TGTGCCAGCAGCTTAAACAGGGTAGATAACGAGCAGTACTTC. Its protein is CASSLNRVDNEQYF.

This clonotype was seen at least ten times. The chain combines TRBV28 with TRBJ2-5; D not resolved. Trimming shortened V by 4 bases and J by 5 bases, and 20 bases separated the two germline ends. This CDR3 is 16 amino acids long. CDR1 is MDHEN and CDR2 is SYDVKM in the germline V gene. The CDR3 reads CASSSHRTENGETQYF. The DNA for the CDR3 is TGTGCCAGCAGTTCGCACCGGACCGAGAACGGGGAGACCCAGTACTTC.

This clonotype was detected many times. The J gene is TRBJ2-3, the V gene TRBV18; tentatively, D is TRBD2 (5 bases). The CDR3 is made up of 14 amino acids. Between the trimmed V and J ends, which lost 2 bases and 2 bases, there was a span of 8 bases. Germline V gene lookup returns CDR1 KGHSH and CDR2 LQKENI. DNA for the CDR3: TGTGCCAGCTCACCATATAGCGACACAGATACGCAGTATTTT. Protein sequence: CASSPYSDTDTQYF.

This clonotype was detected many times. The V and J genes are TRBV3-1 and TRBJ2-2, with 7 bases matching TRBD2. Germline CDR1 is LGHDT and CDR2 is YNNKEL (reference sequence). This CDR3 has 16 residues. The V and J ends lost 4 bases and 8 bases, in that order; junction bases with no gene match: 13. This CDR3 reads CASSPLGLPQRGELFF. In DNA form, the CDR3 reads TGTGCCAGCAGCCCCCTGGGACTACCTCAAAGGGGGGAGCTGTTTTTT.

This rearrangement joins TRBV4-3 to TRBJ1-2; TRBD1 agrees at 7 bases. V lost 0 bases, J lost 4 bases, and 5 bases stayed unmatched. CDR3 length equals 15 residues. Germline V lookup: CDR1 LGHNA, CDR2 YSLEER. The CDR3 DNA reads as TGCGCCAGCAGCCAAGACCGGGACAGAACCTATGGCTACACCTTC. Its translation: CASSQDRDRTYGYTF.

V is TRBV20-1 and J is TRBJ2-3, with D tentatively TRBD2 (5 bases). This CDR3 has 15 residues. The V end was cut by 5 bases, the J end by 1 base, with 16 bases between. Looked up from germline, CDR1 is DFQATT and CDR2 is SNEGSKA (reference sequence). For the CDR3, the DNA is TGCAGTGCTCCCACGTTTCTAGCTCGCACAGATACGCAGTATTTT. This gives the protein CSAPTFLARTDTQYF.

The gene calls are TRBV7-9 and TRBJ1-4; D is uncertain. V lost 5 bases to trimming and J lost 7 bases, with 8 bases between them. The CDR3 totals 12 residues. Germline CDR1 and CDR2: SEHNR and FQNEAQ (reference sequence). Here the CDR3 DNA reads TGTGCCAGCAGCCCACTGGGTGAAAAACTGTTTTTT. Protein product: CASSPLGEKLFF.

The chain uses TRBV4-3 and TRBJ2-3; 8 nucleotides match TRBD2. With V trimmed by 0 bases and J by 0 bases, 2 bases remained unmatched. Germline-derived CDR1 and CDR2 are LGHNA and YSLEER. CDR3 length equals 16 residues. CDR3 nucleotide sequence: TGCGCCAGCAGCCAAGATATAGCGGGGAGCACAGATACGCAGTATTTT. It codes for CASSQDIAGSTDTQYF.

With regard to this clonotype: Given a far larger clone just one base away, this is likely a sequencing read error. V and J are TRBV7-2 and TRBJ2-1, with TRBD2 matching 10 bases. This CDR3 is built from 15 residues. V lost 6 bases, J lost 6 bases, and 8 bases stayed unmatched. Germline V gene sequence: CDR1 SGHTA, CDR2 FQGNSA. The CDR3: CASRRSGRAPNEQFF. CDR3 sequence (DNA): TGTGCCAGCAGGCGGAGCGGGAGGGCCCCCAATGAGCAGTTCTTC.

This clonotype appeared many times. The CDR3 DNA is TGTGCCATCAGTGAGGAGGCAGCTCGTCCGGAGACCCAGTACTTC. This sequence encodes CAISEEAARPETQYF. The chain uses TRBV10-3 and TRBJ2-5, with D unresolved. Per the germline V gene, CDR1 is ENHRY and CDR2 is SYGVKD. The CDR3 contains 15 residues. Trimming removed 2 bases from V and 5 bases from J, with 15 bases in between.

This clonotype has a count of ten or more. This chain links TRBV7-2 with TRBJ2-7; no clear D gene. This CDR3 comprises 15 residues. Trimming left V 1 base short and J 6 bases short, with 16 bases between. The V gene's germline CDR1 is SGHTA and CDR2 FQGNSA. CDR3 DNA: TGTGCCAGCAGCTTAGAGAGCTACTCTGGACGCGAGCAGTACTTC. Translated: CASSLESYSGREQYF.